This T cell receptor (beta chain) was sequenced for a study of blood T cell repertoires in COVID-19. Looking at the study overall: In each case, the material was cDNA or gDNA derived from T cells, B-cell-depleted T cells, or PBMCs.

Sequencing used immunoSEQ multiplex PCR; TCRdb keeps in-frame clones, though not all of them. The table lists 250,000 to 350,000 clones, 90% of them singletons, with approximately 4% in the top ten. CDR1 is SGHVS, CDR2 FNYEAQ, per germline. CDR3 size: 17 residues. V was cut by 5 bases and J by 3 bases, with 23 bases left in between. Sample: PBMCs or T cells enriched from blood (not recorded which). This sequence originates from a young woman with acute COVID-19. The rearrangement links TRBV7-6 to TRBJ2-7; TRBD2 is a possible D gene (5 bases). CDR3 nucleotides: TGTGCCAGCAGCGACTCGGGAACACTCTCGAAAAACTACGAGCAGTACTTC. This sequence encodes CASSDSGTLSKNYEQYF.